This T cell receptor (beta chain) was recorded in a study of T cell responses to AZD1222 COVID-19 vaccine. Sequenced by immunoSEQ multiplex PCR; TCRdb stores in-frame clones only, minus some. Here the sample spans 100,000 to 150,000 clones, 90% being singletons. Trimming took off 4 bases at V and 4 bases at J, with 17 bases between the two ends. Germline V gene lookup returns CDR1 MDHEN and CDR2 SYDVKM. The CDR3 runs to 16 residues. In the case of this clone: What it recognizes is unknown.

The study, taken as a whole, reports: White British ancestry dominated among donors, who included more females, and clonal diversity was possibly underestimated. Only a handful of AZD1222 recipients, several in all, had baseline seropositivity.

The sequence came from an adult who received the MenACWY meningococcal vaccine as a control. The V call is TRBV28, the J call TRBJ1-3; the D gene is possibly TRBD1 (6 bases). The sample consisted of peripheral blood, taken 28 days after the second dose of the MenACWY control vaccine. As DNA, the CDR3 is TGTGCCAGCAGTTCCCCGCGGGGGGCGAAGGGAAACACCATATATTTT. Translation gives CASSSPRGAKGNTIYF.